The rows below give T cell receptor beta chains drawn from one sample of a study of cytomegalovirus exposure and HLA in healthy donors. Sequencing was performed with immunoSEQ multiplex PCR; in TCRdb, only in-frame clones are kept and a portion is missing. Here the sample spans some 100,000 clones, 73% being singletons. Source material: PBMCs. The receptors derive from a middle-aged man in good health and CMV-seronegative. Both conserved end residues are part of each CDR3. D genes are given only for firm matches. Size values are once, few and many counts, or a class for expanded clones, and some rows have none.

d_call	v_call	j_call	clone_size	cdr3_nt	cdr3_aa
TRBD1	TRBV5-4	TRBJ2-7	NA	TGTGCCAGCAGCAGACAGGGGGGCTCCTACGAGCAGTACTTC	CASSRQGGSYEQYF
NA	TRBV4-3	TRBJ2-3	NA	TGCGCCAGCAGCCAAGGGGGGACCCGGGGGGATACGCAGTATTTT	CASSQGGTRGDTQYF
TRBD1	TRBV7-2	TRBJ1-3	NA	TGTGCCAGCAGCTTCGACAGGGCCACCATATATTTT	CASSFDRATIYF
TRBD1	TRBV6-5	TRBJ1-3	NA	TGTGCCAGCAGTTACGGGGACAGTTTGGGGAACACCATATATTTT	CASSYGDSLGNTIYF
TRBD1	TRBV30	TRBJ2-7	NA	TGTGCCTGGAGTGTACTCCCGGGACAGAGCTCCTACGAGCAGTACTTC	CAWSVLPGQSSYEQYF
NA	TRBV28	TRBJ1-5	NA	TGTGCCAGCAGTTTAGAAAGGGGTATTCAGCCCCAGCATTTT	CASSLERGIQPQHF
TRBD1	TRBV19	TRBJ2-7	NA	TGTGCCAGTAGTATTCCCGGGACAGGGATCTACGAGCAGTACTTC	CASSIPGTGIYEQYF
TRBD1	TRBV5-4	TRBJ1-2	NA	TGTGCCAGCAGCGACTTCGGACAGGAGGGCTACACCTTC	CASSDFGQEGYTF
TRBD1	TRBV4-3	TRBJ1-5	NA	TGCGCCAGCAGCCAAGGAACGGGACAGGGGTGGCAGCCCCAGCATTTT	CASSQGTGQGWQPQHF
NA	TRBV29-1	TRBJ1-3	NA	TGCAGCGTTGATTCCCCGGGGAACACCATATATTTT	CSVDSPGNTIYF
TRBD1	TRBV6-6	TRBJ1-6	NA	TGTGCCATCGGGAGACAGGGGAATTCACCCCTCCACTTT	CAIGRQGNSPLHF
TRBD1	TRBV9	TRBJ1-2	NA	TGTGCCAGCAGCGTAGGACAGGGTGATGGCTACACCTTC	CASSVGQGDGYTF
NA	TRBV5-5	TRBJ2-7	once	TGTGCCAGCAGCTTGGAGCCGAGGTGGACCTACGAGCAGTACTTC	CASSLEPRWTYEQYF
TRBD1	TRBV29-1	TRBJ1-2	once	TGCAGCGTTGAAGCTACGTGGCAGGGGGGTGGGAATGGCTACACCTTC	CSVEATWQGGGNGYTF
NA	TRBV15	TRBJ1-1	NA	TGTGCCACCACGGACAGCTTTAACACTGAAGCTTTCTTT	CATTDSFNTEAFF
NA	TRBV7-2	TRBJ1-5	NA	TGTGCCAGCAGCTTAGCCGTCCGGCAGCCCCAGCATTTT	CASSLAVRQPQHF
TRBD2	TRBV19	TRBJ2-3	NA	TGTGCCAGTTCCGGACTAGCGACCACAGATACGCAGTATTTT	CASSGLATTDTQYF
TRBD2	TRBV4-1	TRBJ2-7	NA	TGCGCCAGCAGCCAAGTAGCGGGGGGCCCCTACGAGCAGTACTTC	CASSQVAGGPYEQYF
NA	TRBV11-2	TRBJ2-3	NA	TGTGCCAGCAGCCCGCTACTCAACAGGGCTAGCACAGATACGCAGTATTTT	CASSPLLNRASTDTQYF
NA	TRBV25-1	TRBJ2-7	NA	TGTGCCAGCAGTGACGCAACAGGGAGGGACGAGCAGTACTTC	CASSDATGRDEQYF